This passage covers 14 T cell receptor beta chains from one sample sequenced in a study of CD8 T cells in ankylosing spondylitis listed by TCRdb under 2017. These receptors have no known antigen. Paper-wide results and their limitations: Blood from ankylosing spondylitis patients appeared to be characterized by a TCR beta motif composed of about 8 highly homologous amino acid variants.

Receptor libraries were prepared by 5' RACE. The reads were generated on an Illumina HiSeq 2500. The public reads were reprocessed in TCRdb via fastp at Q25 and MiXCR, keeping in-frame beta chains. Rows with a matching CDR3 protein are joined into one entry that keeps the most common DNA and genes. In all, the sample holds around 490,000 distinct CDR3 sequences, and over 4% of those were seen once. Clones ranked in the top ten supply roughly 3.2% of the sample. Source material: blood, either unsorted or a sorted T cell fraction (not recorded which). These receptors were taken from a male donor with ankylosing spondylitis.

V is TRBV5-1 and J is TRBJ2-6, with a weak D call TRBD1 (6 bases). The germline gives CDR1 SGHRS, CDR2 YFSETQ. V shed 0 bases and J shed 0 bases, with 19 bases lying between them. This CDR3 region has 20 residues. This chain's CDR3 is CASSLALAGERLSGANVLTF. In DNA form, the CDR3 reads TGCGCCAGCAGCTTGGCCTTGGCAGGGGAGCGCCTCTCTGGGGCCAACGTCCTGACTTTC.

At least ten counts were recorded for this clonotype. CDR3 DNA: TGTGCCAGCAGCTTAGTTGGGGGACACATTCAGTACTTC. Its protein product is CASSLVGGHIQYF. This chain connects TRBV7-8 to TRBJ2-4; possibly TRBD1 or TRBD2 for D (5 bases each). V lost 1 base to trimming and J lost 8 bases, with 9 bases between them. CDR3 length: 13 amino acids. Germline-derived CDR1 and CDR2 are SGHVS and FQNEAQ.

This clonotype showed up many times. The chain combines TRBV9 with TRBJ2-1, with D perhaps matching TRBD1 (7 bases). V lost 0 bases and J lost 5, with 12 bases in between. CDR1 and CDR2 (germline): SGDLS, YYNGEE. The CDR3 covers 15 residues. The CDR3 DNA reads as TGTGCCAGCAGCGTAGATGGCAGGGGGGACAATGAGCAGTTCTTC. Amino acid sequence: CASSVDGRGDNEQFF.

This clonotype was recorded many times. V usage is TRBV6-5 and J usage is TRBJ2-3; 11 bases fit TRBD2. In germline, CDR1 is MNHEY, CDR2 SVGAGI. V trimming: 2 bases; J trimming: 10 bases; junction bases outside the gene matches: 17. This CDR3 is 18 amino acids long. The CDR3 region has the DNA TGTGCCAGCAGTTACGCCTTGACTAGCGGGGAAGTACCCTTCGCGCAGTATTTT. Its protein is CASSYALTSGEVPFAQYF.

This clonotype was seen at least ten times. The chain combines TRBV7-8 with TRBJ2-5; 10 nucleotides agree with TRBD2. The germline CDR1 and CDR2 sequences are SGHVS and FQNEAQ. The CDR3 contains 16 residues. The J segment lost 4 bases and the V segment lost 5 bases, leaving 10 bases of the junction unmatched. The CDR3 region is CASSAPLRLAGETQYF. CDR3 in DNA: TGTGCCAGCAGCGCCCCTCTCCGACTAGCGGGAGAGACCCAGTACTTC.

There are many counts of this clonotype. The chain uses TRBV12-3 or TRBV12-4 and TRBJ1-1; possibly TRBD1 for D (5 bases). The CDR3 runs 15 residues. Trimming took off 5 bases at V and 1 base at J, with 14 bases between the two ends. The CDR3 nucleotides are TGTGCCAGCAGTACGGTGTGGGGGACGAACACTGAAGCTTTCTTT. The encoded protein is CASSTVWGTNTEAFF.

This clonotype appeared many times. V and J are TRBV7-2 and TRBJ1-2, with D possibly TRBD1 on 5 matching bases. CDR3 length: 15 residues. Germline V CDR1 and CDR2: SGHTA, FQGNSA. The V gene lost 2 bases and the J gene lost 13 bases, with 23 bases spanning the gap. Written as DNA, the CDR3 is TGTGCCAGCAGCTTATCCCTGGACATACTCAAAACGGGCACCTTC. It yields the protein CASSLSLDILKTGTF.

Worth noting for this clonotype: Its ends do not fully match the called genes, so a read error is possible. Here the CDR3 DNA reads TGTGCCAGCAAGGAGGTGGCAGCCTCCTACGAGCAGAACTTC. It translates to CASKEVAASYEQNF. The chain uses TRBV27 and TRBJ2-7, with a tentative D call TRBD2 (5 bases). Germline values: CDR1 MNHEY, CDR2 SMNVEV (reference sequence). The CDR3 has 14 amino acids.

This clonotype was recorded at least ten times. The V and J genes are TRBV25-1 and TRBJ1-2; 8 bases are shared with TRBD1. CDR1 MGHDK and CDR2 SYGVNS come from the germline V gene. V was clipped by 11 bases and J by 5 bases; unmatched bases: 7. The CDR3 totals 12 residues. CDR3 DNA: TGTGCCTCCAGGGGGCCCACATATGGCTACACCTTC. Translated, it gives CASRGPTYGYTF.

Points on this clonotype: One base away lies a much larger clone, so this may be a sequencing read error. The chain couples TRBV5-1 to TRBJ2-3; D may be TRBD1 or TRBD2 (5 bases each). CDR1 is SGHRS, CDR2 YFSETQ, per germline. The CDR3 totals 14 residues. CDR3 sequence reads: CASSLGFGADSQYF. The CDR3 DNA follows: TGCGCCAGCAGCTTGGGGTTCGGGGCAGATTCGCAGTATTTT.

In its sample, this clonotype was seen many times. The J gene is TRBJ2-5, the V gene TRBV9; 10 positions match TRBD2. Germline V gene sequence: CDR1 SGDLS, CDR2 YYNGEE. The CDR3 runs 16 residues. The J segment lost 1 base and the V segment lost 0 bases, leaving 3 bases of the junction unmatched. The CDR3 sequence: CASSVATSGTQETQYF. CDR3 sequence (DNA): TGTGCCAGCAGCGTAGCCACTAGCGGGACCCAAGAGACCCAGTACTTC. The variable domain in full, with the rest retrieved from reference TRBV9 and TRBJ2-5, is DSGVTQTPKHLITATGQRVTLRCSPRSGDLSVYWYQQSLDQGLQFLIQYYNGEERAKGNILERFSAQQFPDLHSELNLSSLELGDSALYFCASSVATSGTQETQYFGPGTRLLVL.

In this sample, this clonotype turned up once. The V and J genes are TRBV28 and TRBJ2-7, with a tentative D call TRBD1 (6 bases). V lost 1 base, J lost 0 bases, and 19 bases lay in between. Per the germline V gene, CDR1 is MDHEN and CDR2 is SYDVKM. The CDR3 contains 18 residues. The CDR3: CASSLFSVRKGGSYEQYF. The CDR3 DNA reads as TGTGCCAGCAGTTTATTTTCCGTTCGGAAAGGGGGCTCCTACGAGCAGTACTTC.

This chain connects TRBV12-3 or TRBV12-4 to TRBJ1-2, with TRBD1 identical over 8 bases. Trimming took 7 bases from V and 7 from J; bases not matched to a gene: 11. CDR3 length: 14 amino acids. For the CDR3, the DNA is TGTGCCAGCACCCTGCTGGACAGGGAGCGTGGCTACACCTTC. It encodes CASTLLDRERGYTF.

With regard to this clonotype: This may come from a read error, since a much larger clone is one base off. The chain couples TRBV5-5 to TRBJ2-1; D is undetermined. This CDR3 has 14 residues. Germline CDR1 and CDR2: SGHKS and YYEKEE (reference sequence). CDR3 sequence reads: CASSLPRTINEQVF. For the CDR3, the DNA is TGTGCCAGCAGCTTGCCCCGGACCATCAATGAGCAGGTCTTC.